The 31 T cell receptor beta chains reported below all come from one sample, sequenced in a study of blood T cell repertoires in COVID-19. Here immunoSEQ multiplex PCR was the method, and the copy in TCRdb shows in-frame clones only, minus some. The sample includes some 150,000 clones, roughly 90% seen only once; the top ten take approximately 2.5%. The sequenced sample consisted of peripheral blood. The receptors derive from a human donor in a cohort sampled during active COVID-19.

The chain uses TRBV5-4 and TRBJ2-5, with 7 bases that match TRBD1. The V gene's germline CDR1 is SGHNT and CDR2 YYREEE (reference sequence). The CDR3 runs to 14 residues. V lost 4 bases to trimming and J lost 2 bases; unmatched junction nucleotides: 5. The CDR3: CASSLWTGQETQYF. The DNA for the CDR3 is TGTGCCAGCAGCCTATGGACAGGACAAGAGACCCAGTACTTC.

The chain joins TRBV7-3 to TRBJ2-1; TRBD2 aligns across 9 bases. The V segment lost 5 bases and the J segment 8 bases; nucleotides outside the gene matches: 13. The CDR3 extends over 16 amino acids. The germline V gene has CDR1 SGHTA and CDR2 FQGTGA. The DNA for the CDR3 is TGTGCCAGCAGCGCTCTTGGCGGGGGGGCGGTGGATGAGCAGTTCTTC. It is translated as CASSALGGGAVDEQFF.

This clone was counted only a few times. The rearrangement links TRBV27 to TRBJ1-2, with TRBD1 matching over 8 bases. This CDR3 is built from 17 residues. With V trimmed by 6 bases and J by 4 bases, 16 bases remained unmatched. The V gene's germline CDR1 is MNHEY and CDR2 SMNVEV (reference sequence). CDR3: CASSRSGAVTGGYGYTF. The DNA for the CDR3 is TGTGCCAGCAGCCGGTCTGGGGCCGTAACAGGGGGCTATGGCTACACCTTC.

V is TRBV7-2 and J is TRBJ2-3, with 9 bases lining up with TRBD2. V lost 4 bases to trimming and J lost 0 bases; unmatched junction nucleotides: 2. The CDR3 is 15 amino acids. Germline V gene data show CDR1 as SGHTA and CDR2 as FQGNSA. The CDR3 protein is CASSSGLASTDTQYF. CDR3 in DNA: TGTGCCAGCAGCTCGGGACTAGCTAGCACAGATACGCAGTATTTT.

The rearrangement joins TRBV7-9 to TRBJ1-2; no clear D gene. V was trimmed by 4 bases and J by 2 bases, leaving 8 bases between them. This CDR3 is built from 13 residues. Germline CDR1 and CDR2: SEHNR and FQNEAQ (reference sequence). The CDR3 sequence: CASSSGVNYGYTF. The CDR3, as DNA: TGTGCCAGCAGCTCGGGAGTGAACTATGGCTACACCTTC.

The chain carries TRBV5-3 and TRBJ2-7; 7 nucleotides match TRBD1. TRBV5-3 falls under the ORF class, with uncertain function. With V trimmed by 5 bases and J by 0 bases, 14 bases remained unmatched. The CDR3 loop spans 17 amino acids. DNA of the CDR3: TGTGCCAGAAGACCAATTGACAGGGCCAAGAGCTCCTACGAGCAGTACTTC. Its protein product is CARRPIDRAKSSYEQYF.

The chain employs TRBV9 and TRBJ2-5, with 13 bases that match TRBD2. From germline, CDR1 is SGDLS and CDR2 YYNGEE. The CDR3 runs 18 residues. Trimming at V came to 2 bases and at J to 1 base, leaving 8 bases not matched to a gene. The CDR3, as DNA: TGTGCCAGCAGCGTCCAGGCCGGGACTAGCGGGACCCAAGAGACCCAGTACTTC. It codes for CASSVQAGTSGTQETQYF.

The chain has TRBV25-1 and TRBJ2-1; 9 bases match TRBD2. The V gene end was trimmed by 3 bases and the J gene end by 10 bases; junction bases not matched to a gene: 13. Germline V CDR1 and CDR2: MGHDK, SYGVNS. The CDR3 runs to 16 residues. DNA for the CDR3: TGTGCCAGCAGTGAGCCTGAAAAGCGGGGGGCGGGAGAGCAGTTCTTC. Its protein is CASSEPEKRGAGEQFF.

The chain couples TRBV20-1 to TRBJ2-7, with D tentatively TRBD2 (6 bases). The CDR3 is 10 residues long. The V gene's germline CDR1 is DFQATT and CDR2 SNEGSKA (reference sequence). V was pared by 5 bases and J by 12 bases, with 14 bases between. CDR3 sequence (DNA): TGCAGTGCTCGCGCCGGGGGACGGTACTTC. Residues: CSARAGGRYF.

This chain's CDR3 is CASSIARGSSTDTQYF. The CDR3 nucleotides are TGTGCCAGTAGTATAGCTCGCGGATCTAGCACAGATACGCAGTATTTT. J is TRBJ2-3 and V is TRBV19; no definite D call. CDR3 length equals 16 residues. Germline CDR1 LNHDA, CDR2 SQIVND (reference sequence). V was pared by 1 base and J by 0 bases, with 11 bases between.

CDR3 bases: TGCGCCAGCAGCCAAGAGGGACAGGGGCGTGTAGCTGGCTACACCTTC. Translating it yields CASSQEGQGRVAGYTF. The J gene is TRBJ1-2, the V gene TRBV4-3; TRBD1 aligns across 10 bases. Germline V gives CDR1 LGHNA, CDR2 YSLEER. The CDR3 sequence is 16 residues long. The ends lost 0 bases at V and 7 bases at J; junction bases unmatched: 8.

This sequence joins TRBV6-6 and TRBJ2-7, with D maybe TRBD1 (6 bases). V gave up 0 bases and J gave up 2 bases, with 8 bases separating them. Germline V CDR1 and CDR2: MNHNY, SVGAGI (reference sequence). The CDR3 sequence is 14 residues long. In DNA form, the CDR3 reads TGTGCCAGCAGTTACTCGACAGGCACCTACGAGCAGTACTTC. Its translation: CASSYSTGTYEQYF.

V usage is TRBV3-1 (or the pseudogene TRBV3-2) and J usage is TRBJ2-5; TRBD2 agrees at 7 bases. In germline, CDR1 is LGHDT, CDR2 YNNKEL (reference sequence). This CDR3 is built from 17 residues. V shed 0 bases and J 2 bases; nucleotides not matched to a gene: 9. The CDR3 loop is CASSQDRLGGGQETQYF. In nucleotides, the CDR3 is TGTGCCAGCAGCCAAGATCGTTTGGGGGGGGGTCAAGAGACCCAGTACTTC.

CDR3 bases: TGTGCCAGCAGTCCCAACAACAGGGGCTCCTATAATTCACCCCTCCACTTT. Translation: CASSPNNRGSYNSPLHF. The chain employs TRBV6-2 or TRBV6-3 and TRBJ1-6, with 7 nucleotides matching TRBD1. The germline V gene encodes CDR1 MNHEY and CDR2 SVGEGT. This CDR3 region has 17 residues. The ends lost 5 bases at V and 0 bases at J; junction bases unmatched: 7.

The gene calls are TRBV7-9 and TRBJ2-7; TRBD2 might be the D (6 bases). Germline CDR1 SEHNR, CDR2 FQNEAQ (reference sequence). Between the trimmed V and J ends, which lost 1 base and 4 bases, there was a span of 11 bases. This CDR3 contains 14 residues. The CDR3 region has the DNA TGTGCCAGCAGCTTAGGGACTACAACTTACGAGCAGTACTTC. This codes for CASSLGTTTYEQYF.

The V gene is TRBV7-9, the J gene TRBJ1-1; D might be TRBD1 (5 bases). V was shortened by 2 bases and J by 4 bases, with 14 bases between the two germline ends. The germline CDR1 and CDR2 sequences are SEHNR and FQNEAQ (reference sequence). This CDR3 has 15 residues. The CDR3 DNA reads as TGTGCCAGCAGCTTATTGGGGGGTGGAACCACTGAAGCTTTCTTT. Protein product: CASSLLGGGTTEAFF.

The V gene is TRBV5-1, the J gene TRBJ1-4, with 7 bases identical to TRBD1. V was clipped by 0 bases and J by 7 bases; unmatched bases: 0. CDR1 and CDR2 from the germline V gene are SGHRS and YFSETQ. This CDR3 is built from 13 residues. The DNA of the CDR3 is TGCGCCAGCAGCTTGGGGGACAGTGAAAAACTGTTTTTT. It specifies CASSLGDSEKLFF.

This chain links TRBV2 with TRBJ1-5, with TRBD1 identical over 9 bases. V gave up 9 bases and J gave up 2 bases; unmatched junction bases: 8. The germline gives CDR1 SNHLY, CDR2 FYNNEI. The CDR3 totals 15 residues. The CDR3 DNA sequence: TGTGCCAGTTTGCGGGGACAGGGTCGCAATCAGCCCCAGCATTTT. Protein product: CASLRGQGRNQPQHF.

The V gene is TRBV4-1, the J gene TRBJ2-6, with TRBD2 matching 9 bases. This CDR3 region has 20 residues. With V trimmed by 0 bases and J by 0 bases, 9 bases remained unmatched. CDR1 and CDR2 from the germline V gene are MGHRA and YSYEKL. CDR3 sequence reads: CASSQDLYAGGFSGANVLTF. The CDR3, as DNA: TGCGCCAGCAGCCAAGATTTGTACGCGGGGGGGTTCTCTGGGGCCAACGTCCTGACTTTC.

CDR3 sequence reads: CASSISGTGSWETQYF. The CDR3 bases are TGTGCCAGTAGTATATCCGGGACAGGGAGTTGGGAGACCCAGTACTTC. V gene TRBV19 combines with J gene TRBJ2-5, with 9 bases that match TRBD1. The CDR3 loop spans 16 amino acids. In germline, CDR1 is LNHDA, CDR2 SQIVND (reference sequence). V lost 2 bases, J lost 5 bases, and 9 bases stayed unmatched.

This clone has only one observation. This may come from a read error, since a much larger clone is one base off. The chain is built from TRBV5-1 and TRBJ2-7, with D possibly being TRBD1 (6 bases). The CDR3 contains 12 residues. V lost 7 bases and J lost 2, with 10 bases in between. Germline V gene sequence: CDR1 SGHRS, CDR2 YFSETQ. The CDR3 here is CASGDTAYEQYF. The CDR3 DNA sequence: TGCGCCAGCGGGGACACCGCCTACGAGCAGTACTTC.

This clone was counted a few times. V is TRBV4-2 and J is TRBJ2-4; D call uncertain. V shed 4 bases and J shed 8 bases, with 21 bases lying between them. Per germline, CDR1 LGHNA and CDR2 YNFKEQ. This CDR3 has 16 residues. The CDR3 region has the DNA TGTGCCAGCAGCCCCAATGACGTTCGAGGTCACCACATTCAGTACTTC. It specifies CASSPNDVRGHHIQYF.

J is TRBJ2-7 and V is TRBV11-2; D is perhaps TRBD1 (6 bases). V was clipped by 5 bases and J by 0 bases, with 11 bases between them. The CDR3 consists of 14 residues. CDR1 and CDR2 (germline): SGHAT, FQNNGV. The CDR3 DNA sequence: TGTGCCAGCAGCCGACGACAGGTCTCCTACGAGCAGTACTTC. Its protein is CASSRRQVSYEQYF.

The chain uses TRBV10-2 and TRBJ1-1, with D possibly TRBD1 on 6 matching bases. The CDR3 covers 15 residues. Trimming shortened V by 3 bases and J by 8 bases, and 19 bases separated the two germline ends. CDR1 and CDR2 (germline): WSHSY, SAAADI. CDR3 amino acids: CASSEPGHGTIEAFF. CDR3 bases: TGCGCCAGCAGTGAACCGGGACACGGAACGATAGAAGCTTTCTTT.

The CDR3 coding sequence is TGTGCCAGCAGCCTATTACTAGCGGGGGGGAGAGATACGCAGTATTTT. This sequence encodes CASSLLLAGGRDTQYF. The V gene is TRBV7-2, the J gene TRBJ2-3, with 13 bases fitting TRBD2. With V trimmed by 5 bases and J by 5 bases, 7 bases remained unmatched. This CDR3 contains 16 residues. The germline V gene encodes CDR1 SGHTA and CDR2 FQGNSA.

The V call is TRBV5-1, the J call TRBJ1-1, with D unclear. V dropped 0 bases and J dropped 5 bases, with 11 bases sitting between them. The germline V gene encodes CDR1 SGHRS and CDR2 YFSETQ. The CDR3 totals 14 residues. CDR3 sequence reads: CASSLAVGRTEAFF. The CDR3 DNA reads TGCGCCAGCAGCTTGGCCGTGGGGAGAACTGAAGCTTTCTTT.

DNA of the CDR3: TGTGCCAGCAGCCCAACGACAGGGGCCCACTATGGCTACACCTTC. Its protein is CASSPTTGAHYGYTF. V is TRBV6-4 and J is TRBJ1-2, with 8 nucleotides matching TRBD1. This CDR3 is 15 amino acids long. V lost 6 bases to trimming and J lost 3 bases; unmatched junction nucleotides: 9. Per germline, CDR1 MRHNA and CDR2 SNTAGT.

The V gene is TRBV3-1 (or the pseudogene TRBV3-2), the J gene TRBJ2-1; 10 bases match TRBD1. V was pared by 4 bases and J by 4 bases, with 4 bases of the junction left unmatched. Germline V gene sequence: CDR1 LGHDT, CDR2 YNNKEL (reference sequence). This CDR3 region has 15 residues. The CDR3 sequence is CASSLDRGKYNEQFF. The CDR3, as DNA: TGTGCCAGCAGCCTGGACAGGGGGAAGTACAATGAGCAGTTCTTC.

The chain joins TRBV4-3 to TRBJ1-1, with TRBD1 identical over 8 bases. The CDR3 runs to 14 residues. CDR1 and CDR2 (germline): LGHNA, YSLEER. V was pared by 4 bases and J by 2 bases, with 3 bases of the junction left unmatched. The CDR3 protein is CASSRGQGNTEAFF. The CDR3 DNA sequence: TGCGCCAGCAGCCGTGGACAGGGAAACACTGAAGCTTTCTTT.

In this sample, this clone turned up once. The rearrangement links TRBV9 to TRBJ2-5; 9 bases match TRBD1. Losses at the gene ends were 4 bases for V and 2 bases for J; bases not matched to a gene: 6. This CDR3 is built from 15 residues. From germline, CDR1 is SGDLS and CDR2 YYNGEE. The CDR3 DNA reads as TGTGCCAGCAGCCCCCGGACAGGGGCACAAGAGACCCAGTACTTC. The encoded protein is CASSPRTGAQETQYF. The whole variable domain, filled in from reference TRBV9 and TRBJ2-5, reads DSGVTQTPKHLITATGQRVTLRCSPRSGDLSVYWYQQSLDQGLQFLIQYYNGEERAKGNILERFSAQQFPDLHSELNLSSLELGDSALYFCASSPRTGAQETQYFGPGTRLLVL.

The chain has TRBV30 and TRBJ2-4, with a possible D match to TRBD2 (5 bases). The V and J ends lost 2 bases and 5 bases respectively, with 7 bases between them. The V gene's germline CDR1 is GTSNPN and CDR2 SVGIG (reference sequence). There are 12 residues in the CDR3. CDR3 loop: CAWSTGENIQYF. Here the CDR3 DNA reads TGTGCCTGGAGTACCGGGGAAAACATTCAGTACTTC.